The source of this T cell receptor (beta chain) is a study of OX40 agonist ivuxolimab in advanced cancers. Study-wide results and caveats: Clonal expansion by week 6 occurred in CD4+ and CD8+ blood T cells (at 0.1 to 3.0 mg/kg).

CDR1 is SEHNR and CDR2 is FQNEAQ in the germline V gene (reference sequence). V was clipped by 1 base and J by 4 bases, with 7 bases between them. CDR3 length: 14 residues. Profiled with immunoSEQ multiplex PCR; TCRdb holds only in-frame clones, not every one. The table shows more than 20,000 clones, with approximately 88% occurring only once. Details on this clone: Its antigen is as yet unknown.

The V gene is TRBV7-9, the J gene TRBJ1-4; the D is unclear. Source: CD4+ or CD8+ T cells sorted from blood, taken in a trial of the OX40 agonist ivuxolimab. The sequence came from an adult with an advanced solid tumor such as melanoma, head and neck, liver or kidney cancer. CDR3 region: CASSLVTVNEKLFF. CDR3 DNA sequence: TGTGCCAGCAGCTTAGTAACAGTTAATGAAAAACTGTTTTTT.